A single sample is the source of the 11 T cell receptor beta chains below, sequenced in a study of multiple sclerosis patients with progressive multifocal leukoencephalopathy. TCRdb's copy holds only in-frame clones and misses some; the assay was immunoSEQ multiplex PCR. The sample lists more than 20,000 clones, 91% seen once, with about 2.1% in the top ten. The time point denotes: about a year of natalizumab therapy. The sequences come from PBMCs, collected from a patient treated with natalizumab. The receptors derive from a man aged 25 to 40 with multiple sclerosis.

The J gene is TRBJ2-7, the V gene TRBV30; D not resolved. Trimming left V 2 bases short and J 3 bases short, with 5 bases between. Germline V gene sequence: CDR1 GTSNPN, CDR2 SVGIG (reference sequence). This CDR3 contains 11 residues. The CDR3 loop is CAWSPGYEQYF. CDR3 coding DNA: TGTGCCTGGAGTCCCGGCTACGAGCAGTACTTC.

J is TRBJ2-7 and V is TRBV6-5; no firm D call. Trimming pared 0 bases from V and 5 bases from J, leaving 14 bases between. The CDR3 length is 15 residues. The germline gives CDR1 MNHEY, CDR2 SVGAGI. The CDR3 sequence: CASSYSRGNPHEQYF. The CDR3 DNA reads as TGTGCCAGCAGTTACTCTAGAGGAAATCCCCACGAGCAGTACTTC.

This clone showed up just a few times. The J gene is TRBJ2-7, the V gene TRBV10-3; D not certain. The V gene lost 6 bases and the J gene lost 2 bases, with 8 bases spanning the gap. This CDR3 contains 12 residues. CDR1 is ENHRY, CDR2 SYGVKD, per germline. CDR3 bases: TGTGCCATCAGCCGGGCTCCCTACGAGCAGTACGTC. It specifies CAISRAPYEQYV.

With respect to this clone: At the DNA level, this CDR3 is encoded by other sequences in the same sample as well. This chain uses TRBV7-6 with TRBJ2-1, with D tentatively TRBD1 (5 bases). The germline V gene encodes CDR1 SGHVS and CDR2 FNYEAQ. The CDR3 is 15 amino acids. V lost 4 bases, J lost 7 bases, and 17 bases lay in between. Here the CDR3 reads CASSSQPWGGNEQFF. In DNA form, the CDR3 reads TGTGCCAGCAGCTCGCAGCCGTGGGGCGGAAATGAGCAGTTCTTC. Filled out from reference TRBV7-6 and TRBJ2-1, the complete variable domain reads GAGVSQSPRYKVTKRGQDVALRCDPISGHVSLYWYRQALGQGPEFLTYFNYEAQQDKSGLPNDRFSAERPEGSISTLTIQRTEQRDSAMYRCASSSQPWGGNEQFFGPGTRLTVL.

The J gene is TRBJ2-3, the V gene TRBV14; 7 bases are a match to TRBD1. Germline assignment: CDR1 SGHDN and CDR2 FVKESK. J was trimmed by 3 bases and V by 1 base; bases with no gene match: 7. This CDR3 spans 16 amino acids. The CDR3 is CASSQVRGGSTDTQYF. The CDR3 region has the DNA TGTGCCAGCAGCCAAGTGCGAGGGGGCTCGACAGATACGCAGTATTTT.

The V call is TRBV18, the J call TRBJ2-5; 7 nucleotides match TRBD1. Germline-derived CDR1 and CDR2 are KGHSH and LQKENI. The CDR3 spans 16 residues. The J segment lost 5 bases and the V segment lost 2 bases, leaving 11 bases of the junction unmatched. Here the CDR3 DNA reads TGTGCCAGCTCACCAGCGACAGGGAAGCGACTGGAGACCCAGTACTTC. This gives the protein CASSPATGKRLETQYF.

In this sample, this clone turned up a few times. The chain is built from TRBV9 and TRBJ1-1; 7 nucleotides align to TRBD1. The junction had 4 bases not matched to a gene; V was cut back by 4 bases and J by 1 base. The CDR3 runs 14 residues. CDR1 SGDLS and CDR2 YYNGEE come from the germline V gene. The CDR3 region is CASSYRTGNTEAFF. The CDR3 DNA sequence: TGTGCCAGCAGCTATAGGACAGGGAACACTGAAGCTTTCTTT.

This clone has only one observation. The rearrangement joins TRBV15 to TRBJ1-5; no clear D gene. This CDR3 has 15 residues. Per the germline V gene, CDR1 is LNHNV and CDR2 is YYDKDF (reference sequence). Trimming left V 0 bases short and J 3 bases short, with 9 bases between. CDR3 residues: CATSRDGSLNQPQHF. The CDR3 region has the DNA TGTGCCACCAGCAGAGATGGCAGCCTCAATCAGCCCCAGCATTTT.

J is TRBJ1-4 and V is TRBV11-2; 7 positions match TRBD1. The CDR3 contains 14 residues. Unmatched junction bases numbered 10, after V lost 5 bases and J lost 10 bases. Germline CDR1 SGHAT, CDR2 FQNNGV. This chain's CDR3 is CASSAQQGRGKLFF. DNA of the CDR3: TGTGCCAGCAGCGCTCAACAGGGGAGAGGAAAACTGTTTTTT.

This chain uses TRBV6-5 with TRBJ1-1; D unclear. V was pared by 2 bases and J by 2 bases, with 6 bases between. The germline V gene has CDR1 MNHEY and CDR2 SVGAGI. The CDR3 has 13 amino acids. DNA of the CDR3: TGTGCCAGCAGTTACAGGATAAACACTGAAGCTTTCTTT. As protein: CASSYRINTEAFF.

This clone was seen a single time. The V call is TRBV27, the J call TRBJ1-2; the match to TRBD1 covers 10 bases. The V segment lost 8 bases and the J segment 4 bases; nucleotides outside the gene matches: 16. This CDR3 is 17 amino acids long. The germline gives CDR1 MNHEY, CDR2 SMNVEV (reference sequence). This chain's CDR3 is CASSRSTGGAFSYGYTF. The CDR3 DNA sequence: TGTGCCAGCTCACGCTCGACAGGGGGCGCTTTCAGCTATGGCTACACCTTC.